This T cell receptor beta chain comes out of a study of T-cell memory formation after mild COVID-19. In its sample, this clonotype was seen a few times. Its antigen remains unknown. 5'RACE, which relied on constant-segment primers, yielded TCR alpha and TCR beta cDNA libraries carrying sample barcodes and UMIs. TCRdb analysed the 5' RACE reads with MiXCR anew, one entry per CDR3 protein. The sample lists more than 350,000 distinct CDR3 sequences, about a sixth occurring once. Findings of the study overall: Among clones contracting day 15 to 85, CD4/CD8 was balanced, whereas later expanders leaned CD4+. Shrinking CD4+ clones were chiefly CM and EM; CD8+ ones were chiefly EMRA. The authors left the SARS-CoV-2 specificity of second-wave clones peaking on day 37 unconfirmed.

The specimen sequenced was PBMCs or a T cell subset sorted from them (not recorded which). This receptor was taken from a man younger than 30 who had mild COVID-19 (a few samples of this study predate the infection). Cell type and time point are not known.

This chain's CDR3 is CASSAGNTGELFF. The CDR3 region has the DNA TGTGCCAGTAGTGCAGGGAACACCGGGGAGCTGTTTTTT. V and J are TRBV19 and TRBJ2-2; no definite D call. Germline V gene lookup returns CDR1 LNHDA and CDR2 SQIVND (reference sequence). The CDR3 runs to 13 residues. V lost 5 bases to trimming and J lost 1 base, with 5 bases between them.